The 10 T cell receptor beta chains below come from one sample, sequenced in a study of CD8 T cells in Susac syndrome. Reverse transcription used 0.5 to 1 ug RNA and random hexamers. TCRdb re-called the immunoSEQ multiplex PCR reads with MiXCR, one entry per CDR3 protein. The table records 100,000 to 150,000 distinct CDR3 sequences, over 85% of them present only once. The sample taken for sequencing was CD8+ T cells from PBMCs. The receptors were gathered from a human donor with Susac syndrome.

V usage is TRBV28 and J usage is TRBJ2-2; D is unresolved. The V and J ends lost 6 bases and 4 bases respectively, with 15 bases between them. The length of the CDR3 is 15 residues. Germline loops: CDR1 MDHEN, CDR2 SYDVKM. CDR3 coding DNA: TGTGCCAGCAGCCGCCCGGCCCGCAGCACCGGGGAGCTGTTTTTT. Translation gives CASSRPARSTGELFF. Looking up the rest from reference TRBV28 and TRBJ2-2 gives the full variable domain: DVKVTQSSRYLVKRTGEKVFLECVQDMDHENMFWYRQDPGLGLRLIYFSYDVKMKEKGDIPEGYSVSREKKERFSLILESASTNQTSMYLCASSRPARSTGELFFGEGSRLTVL.

J is TRBJ2-1 and V is TRBV20-1, with TRBD1 matching 8 bases. This CDR3 is 19 amino acids long. Germline V gives CDR1 DFQATT, CDR2 SNEGSKA (reference sequence). Unmatched junction bases numbered 18, after V lost 5 bases and J lost 0 bases. CDR3 in DNA: TGCAGTGCTGGTCAGGAGGTCAGGGGGCTTCTGAGCTCCTACAATGAGCAGTTCTTC. It is translated as CSAGQEVRGLLSSYNEQFF.

A single count supports this clonotype. The rearrangement joins TRBV5-1 to TRBJ1-2, with D possibly matching TRBD1 (5 bases). This CDR3 comprises 16 residues. CDR1 SGHRS and CDR2 YFSETQ come from the germline V gene. The V end lost 3 bases, the J end lost 0 bases, and 15 bases lay between the germline ends. Here the CDR3 reads CASSSRDGDPNYGYTF. CDR3 in DNA: TGCGCCAGCAGCTCGAGGGACGGGGACCCTAACTATGGCTACACCTTC.

The chain is built from TRBV20-1 and TRBJ1-1, with unresolved D. Per germline, CDR1 DFQATT and CDR2 SNEGSKA (reference sequence). The CDR3 runs to 12 residues. V was shortened by 4 bases and J by 1 base, with 7 bases between the two germline ends. The CDR3 nucleotides read TGCAGTGCTACCACCTGGAACACTGAAGCTTTCTTT. Protein: CSATTWNTEAFF.

The chain joins TRBV20-1 to TRBJ1-2, with D maybe TRBD1 (5 bases). Germline assignment: CDR1 DFQATT and CDR2 SNEGSKA (reference sequence). With 2 bases removed from V and 0 bases from J, the gap between germline ends came to 16 bases. CDR3 length: 16 amino acids. CDR3 amino acids: CSARRPVGPANYGYTF. CDR3 coding DNA: TGCAGTGCTAGACGCCCCGTGGGGCCCGCTAACTATGGCTACACCTTC.

The V and J genes are TRBV9 and TRBJ2-3; the D gene is possibly TRBD1 (5 bases). The V and J ends lost 4 bases and 1 base respectively, with 13 bases between them. Germline V gene sequence: CDR1 SGDLS, CDR2 YYNGEE. CDR3 length equals 15 residues. DNA for the CDR3: TGTGCCAGCAGCTCCCACAAAGGGGGCACAGATACGCAGTATTTT. Translating gives CASSSHKGGTDTQYF.

The chain uses TRBV9 and TRBJ2-5; tentatively, D is TRBD1 (6 bases). V was clipped by 4 bases and J by 4 bases, with 14 bases between them. The germline V gene encodes CDR1 SGDLS and CDR2 YYNGEE. CDR3 length: 14 amino acids. CDR3 coding DNA: TGTGCCAGCAGCTCCCCCGGGACACTAGAGACCCAGTACTTC. Translation: CASSSPGTLETQYF.

This sequence joins TRBV7-8 and TRBJ1-4; no definite D call. This CDR3 has 14 residues. Looked up from germline, CDR1 is SGHVS and CDR2 is FQNEAQ. Between the trimmed V and J ends, which lost 3 bases and 5 bases, there was a span of 10 bases. CDR3: CASSFGMGNEKLFF. The CDR3 coding sequence is TGTGCCAGCAGCTTTGGAATGGGGAATGAAAAACTGTTTTTT.

This chain connects TRBV15 to TRBJ2-7; D remains unclear. Germline-derived CDR1 and CDR2 are LNHNV and YYDKDF (reference sequence). The CDR3 totals 16 residues. Between the trimmed V and J ends, which lost 0 bases and 3 bases, there was a span of 15 bases. Here the CDR3 reads CATSRDRAGRYYEQYF. The CDR3 bases are TGTGCCACCAGCAGAGATAGAGCAGGCCGATACTACGAGCAGTACTTC. Complete variable domain (other parts from reference TRBV15 and TRBJ2-7): DAMVIQNPRYQVTQFGKPVTLSCSQTLNHNVMYWYQQKSSQAPKLLFHYYDKDFNNEADTPDNFQSRRPNTSFCFLDIRSPGLGDTAMYLCATSRDRAGRYYEQYFGPGTRLTVT.

The rearrangement joins TRBV4-3 to TRBJ2-1, with TRBD1 matching over 9 bases. Unmatched junction bases numbered 5, after V lost 0 bases and J lost 2 bases. The germline CDR1 and CDR2 sequences are LGHNA and YSLEER. CDR3 length: 17 residues. The CDR3 bases are TGCGCCAGCAGCCAAGACGGGACAGGGTCTCCCTACAATGAGCAGTTCTTC. Its protein is CASSQDGTGSPYNEQFF.